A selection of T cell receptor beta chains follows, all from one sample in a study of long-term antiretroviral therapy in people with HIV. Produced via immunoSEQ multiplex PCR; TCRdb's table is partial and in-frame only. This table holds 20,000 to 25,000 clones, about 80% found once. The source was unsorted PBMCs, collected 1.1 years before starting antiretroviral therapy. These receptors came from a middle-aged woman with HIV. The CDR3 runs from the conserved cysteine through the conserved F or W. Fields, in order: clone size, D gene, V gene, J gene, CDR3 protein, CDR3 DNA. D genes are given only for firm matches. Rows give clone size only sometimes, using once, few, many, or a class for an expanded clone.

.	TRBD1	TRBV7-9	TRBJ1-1	CASRFRGQAESTEAFF	TGTGCCAGCAGATTCCGGGGACAGGCTGAGAGCACTGAAGCTTTCTTT
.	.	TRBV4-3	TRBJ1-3	CASSRAANSGNTIYF	TGCGCCAGCAGCCGAGCAGCGAACTCTGGAAACACCATATATTTT
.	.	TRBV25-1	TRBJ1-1	CASSESSGLYTEAFF	TGTGCCAGCAGTGAATCTTCAGGGTTGTACACTGAAGCTTTCTTT
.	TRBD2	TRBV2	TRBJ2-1	CASSPPLAAALNEQFF	TGTGCCAGCAGTCCTCCACTAGCGGCAGCCCTCAATGAGCAGTTCTTC
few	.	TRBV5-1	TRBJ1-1	CASSLTGNTEAFF	TGCGCCAGCAGCTTGACCGGGAACACTGAAGCTTTCTTT
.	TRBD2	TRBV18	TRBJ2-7	CASSPPGAGVYEQYF	TGTGCCAGCTCACCACCGGGAGCGGGAGTCTACGAGCAGTACTTC
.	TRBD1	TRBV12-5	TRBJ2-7	CASGLGQGDEQYF	TGTGCTAGTGGTTTGGGGCAGGGGGACGAGCAGTACTTC
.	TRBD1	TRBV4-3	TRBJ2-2	CASSERQGAGELFF	TGCGCCAGCAGCGAAAGACAGGGGGCCGGGGAGCTGTTTTTT
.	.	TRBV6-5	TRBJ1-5	CASSRRGGGNQPQHF	TGTGCCAGCAGTAGAAGGGGTGGAGGCAATCAGCCCCAGCATTTT
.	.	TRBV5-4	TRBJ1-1	CASSFEGSEAFF	TGTGCCAGCAGCTTTGAGGGGTCCGAAGCTTTCTTT
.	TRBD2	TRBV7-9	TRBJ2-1	CASSGKRTSGGNEQFF	TGTGCCAGCAGCGGTAAAAGGACTAGCGGGGGCAATGAGCAGTTCTTC
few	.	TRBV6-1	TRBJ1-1	CASSEVGGEGTEAFF	TGTGCCAGCAGTGAAGTTGGAGGGGAGGGCACTGAAGCTTTCTTT
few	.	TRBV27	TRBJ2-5	CASSLGQGVRETQYF	TGTGCCAGCAGTTTAGGGCAGGGCGTGAGGGAGACCCAGTACTTC
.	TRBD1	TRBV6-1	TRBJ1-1	CASRARQGAQTEAFF	TGTGCCAGCAGAGCTAGACAGGGGGCGCAAACTGAAGCTTTCTTT
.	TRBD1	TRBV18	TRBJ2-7	CASSQPGQGASYEQYF	TGTGCCAGCTCACAACCGGGACAGGGGGCCTCCTACGAGCAGTACTTC
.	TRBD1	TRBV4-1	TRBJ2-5	CASSQDGTGVRETQYF	TGCGCCAGCAGCCAAGATGGGACAGGGGTCAGGGAGACCCAGTACTTC
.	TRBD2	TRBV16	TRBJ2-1	CASSHPAAGAYNEQFF	TGTGCCAGCAGCCACCCAGCAGCGGGAGCTTACAATGAGCAGTTCTTC
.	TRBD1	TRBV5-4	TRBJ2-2	CASSLRDRGDTGELFF	TGTGCCAGCAGCTTACGTGACAGGGGAGACACCGGGGAGCTGTTTTTT
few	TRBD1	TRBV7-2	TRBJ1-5	CASSETGDQPQHF	TGTGCCAGCAGCGAGACAGGGGATCAGCCCCAGCATTTT
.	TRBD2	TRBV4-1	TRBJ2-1	CASSQSPGGFYNEQFF	TGCGCCAGCAGCCAGTCTCCGGGGGGATTTTACAATGAGCAGTTCTTC
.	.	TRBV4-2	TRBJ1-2	CASSTSYGLNDGYGYTF	TGTGCCAGCAGCACGAGTTATGGCCTAAACGACGGCTATGGCTACACCTTC
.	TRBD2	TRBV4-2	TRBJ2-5	CASSQPLRGEGETQYF	TGTGCCAGCAGCCAACCCCTCCGGGGGGAGGGAGAGACCCAGTACTTC
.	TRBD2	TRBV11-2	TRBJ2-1	CASSFARGTSGTDEQFF	TGTGCCAGCAGCTTTGCCAGAGGGACTAGCGGGACCGATGAGCAGTTCTTC
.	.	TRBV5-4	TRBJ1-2	CASSLDANYGYTF	TGTGCCAGCAGCTTAGACGCTAACTATGGCTACACCTTC
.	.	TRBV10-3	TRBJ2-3	CAIWGPSSTDTQYF	TGTGCAATTTGGGGGCCTTCTAGCACAGATACGCAGTATTTT
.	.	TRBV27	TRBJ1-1	CASSFLAVNTEAFF	TGTGCCAGCAGTTTTTTGGCGGTGAACACTGAAGCTTTCTTT
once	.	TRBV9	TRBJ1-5	CASSVDEANQPQHF	TGTGCCAGCAGCGTAGACGAGGCGAATCAGCCCCAGCATTTT
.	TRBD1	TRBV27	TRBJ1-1	CASSNRGQTEAFF	TGTGCCAGCAGTAACAGGGGGCAGACTGAAGCTTTCTTT
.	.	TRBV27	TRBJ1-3	CASSVDRNSGNTIYF	TGTGCCAGCAGTGTTGACAGGAACTCTGGAAACACCATATATTTT
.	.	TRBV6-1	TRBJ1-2	CASSELQTGPYGYTF	TGTGCCAGCAGTGAACTACAGACAGGACCTTATGGCTACACCTTC
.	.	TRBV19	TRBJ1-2	CASTPRGGYYGYTF	TGTGCCAGTACCCCTCGGGGGGGGTACTATGGCTACACCTTC
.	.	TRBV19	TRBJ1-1	CASSPIGGATEAFF	TGTGCCAGTAGTCCGATCGGGGGTGCCACTGAAGCTTTCTTT
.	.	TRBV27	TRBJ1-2	CASSYSPQGIRGYGYTF	TGTGCCAGCTCTTATAGCCCACAGGGTATTAGGGGCTATGGCTACACCTTC
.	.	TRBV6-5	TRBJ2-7	CASSDGRGDYEQYF	TGTGCCAGCAGTGACGGAAGGGGCGACTACGAGCAGTACTTC
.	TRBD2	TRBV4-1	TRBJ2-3	CASSLGLAGNTDTQYF	TGCGCCAGCAGCCTGGGACTAGCGGGGAACACAGATACGCAGTATTTT
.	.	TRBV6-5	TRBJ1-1	CASSSLGEVNTEAFF	TGTGCCAGCAGTTCTCTAGGGGAGGTGAACACTGAAGCTTTCTTT
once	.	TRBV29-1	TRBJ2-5	CSVVPVGAVTQYF	TGCAGCGTTGTTCCCGTGGGGGCAGTGACCCAGTACTTC
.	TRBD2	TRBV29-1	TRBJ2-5	CSVTTSGWGETQYF	TGCAGCGTTACGACTAGCGGTTGGGGGGAGACCCAGTACTTC
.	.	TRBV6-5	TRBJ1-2	CASRSGSGYTF	TGTGCCAGCAGAAGCGGCTCCGGCTACACCTTC
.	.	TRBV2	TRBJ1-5	CASSESVEPQHF	TGTGCCAGCAGTGAAAGCGTGGAGCCCCAGCATTTT
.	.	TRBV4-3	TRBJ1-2	CASSQDRSAGYGYTF	TGCGCCAGCAGCCAAGATAGGTCGGCAGGATATGGCTACACCTTC
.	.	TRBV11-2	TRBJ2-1	CASSLPGSYNEQFF	TGTGCCAGCAGCCTTCCGGGCTCCTACAATGAGCAGTTCTTC
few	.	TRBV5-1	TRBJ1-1	CASSSGRQGNTEAFF	TGCGCCAGCAGCTCAGGAAGGCAAGGGAACACTGAAGCTTTCTTT
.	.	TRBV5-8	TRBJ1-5	CASSFLGRAQPQHF	TGTGCCAGCAGCTTTTTGGGGAGGGCTCAGCCCCAGCATTTT
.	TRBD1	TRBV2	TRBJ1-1	CASRDRGFANTEAFF	TGTGCCAGCAGGGACAGGGGGTTTGCGAACACTGAAGCTTTCTTT
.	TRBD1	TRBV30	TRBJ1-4	CAWSGGQGEKLFF	TGTGCCTGGAGTGGTGGTCAGGGGGAGAAACTGTTTTTT
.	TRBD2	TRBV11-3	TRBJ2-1	CASSLSGGPHNEQFF	TGTGCCAGCAGCTTATCGGGAGGGCCCCACAATGAGCAGTTCTTC
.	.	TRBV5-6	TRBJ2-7	CASSLAGTPYEQYF	TGTGCCAGCAGCTTGGCCGGGACACCATACGAGCAGTACTTC